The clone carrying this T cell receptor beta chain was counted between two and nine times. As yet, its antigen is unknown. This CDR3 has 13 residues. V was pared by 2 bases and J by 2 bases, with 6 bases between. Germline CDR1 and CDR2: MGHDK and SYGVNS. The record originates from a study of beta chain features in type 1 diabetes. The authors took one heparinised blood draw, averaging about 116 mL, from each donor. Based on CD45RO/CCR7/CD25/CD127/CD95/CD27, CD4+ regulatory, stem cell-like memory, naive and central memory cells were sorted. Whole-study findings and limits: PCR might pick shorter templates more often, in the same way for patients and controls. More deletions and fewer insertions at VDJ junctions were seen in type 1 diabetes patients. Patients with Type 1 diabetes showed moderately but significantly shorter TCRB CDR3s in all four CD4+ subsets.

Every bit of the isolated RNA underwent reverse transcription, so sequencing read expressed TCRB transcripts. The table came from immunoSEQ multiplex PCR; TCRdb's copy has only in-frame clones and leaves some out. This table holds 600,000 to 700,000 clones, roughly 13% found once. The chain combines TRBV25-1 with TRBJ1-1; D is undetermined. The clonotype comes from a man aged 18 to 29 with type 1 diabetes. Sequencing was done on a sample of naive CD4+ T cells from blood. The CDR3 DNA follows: TGTGCCAGCAGTGAAACGGATAACACTGAAGCTTTCTTT. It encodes CASSETDNTEAFF.